These 13 T cell receptor beta chains came from one sample sequenced in a study of identical twins. TCRdb re-called the 5' RACE reads through MiXCR, storing one row per CDR3 protein. The sample shows around 470,000 distinct CDR3 sequences, 14% of them seen only once. The same data also contributed to another study, on yellow fever vaccine responses in identical twins.

Sequencing was performed on CD4+ T cells sorted from blood. These receptors came from a woman aged 18-30 years in good health.

This clonotype was counted at least ten times. This chain links TRBV5-4 with TRBJ2-7; D perhaps matches TRBD1 (7 bases). This CDR3 is 15 amino acids long. Trimming left V 4 bases short and J 1 base short, with 15 bases between. CDR1 is SGHNT and CDR2 is YYREEE in the germline V gene (reference sequence). The CDR3 nucleotides read TGTGCCAGCAGCCCAGGGGGGACAAGGTCCTACGAGCAGTACTTC. It is translated as CASSPGGTRSYEQYF.

This clonotype occurred a few times. The genes are TRBV4-1 and TRBJ2-3; D unclear. Trimming left V 0 bases short and J 4 bases short, with 11 bases between. The germline CDR1 and CDR2 sequences are MGHRA and YSYEKL. This CDR3 has 15 amino acids. CDR3 in amino acids: CASSQDRWAADTQYF. The CDR3 DNA reads TGCGCCAGCAGCCAAGATCGCTGGGCAGCAGATACGCAGTATTTT.

The DNA for the CDR3 is TGTGCCAGTCTCGGCGAAAACATTCAGTACTTC. It codes for CASLGENIQYF. V is TRBV28 and J is TRBJ2-4; D is unclear. The CDR3 contains 11 residues. V lost 9 bases and J 5 bases, leaving 8 bases between the germline ends. CDR1 is MDHEN, CDR2 SYDVKM, per germline.

The CDR3 is CAISARESEQYF. The CDR3 region has the DNA TGTGCCATCAGCGCTAGAGAATCCGAGCAGTACTTC. The V and J genes are TRBV10-3 and TRBJ2-7; no definite D call. Germline values: CDR1 ENHRY, CDR2 SYGVKD. V shed 6 bases and J shed 6 bases, with 12 bases lying between them. This CDR3 spans 12 amino acids.

This clonotype was counted many times. This sequence joins TRBV15 and TRBJ2-7; TRBD1 aligns across 7 bases. Losses at the gene ends were 6 bases for V and 5 bases for J; bases not matched to a gene: 13. The CDR3 length is 15 residues. The germline V gene encodes CDR1 LNHNV and CDR2 YYDKDF (reference sequence). The CDR3 bases are TGTGCCACCAGAATGTCCGGGACAGTTGGACACGAGCAGTACTTC. As protein: CATRMSGTVGHEQYF.

The rearrangement joins TRBV7-2 to TRBJ2-5, with D unclear. CDR1 is SGHTA and CDR2 is FQGNSA in the germline V gene. The V gene lost 1 base and the J gene lost 7 bases, with 13 bases spanning the gap. The CDR3 totals 14 residues. CDR3 in amino acids: CASSLERVSGTQYF. In DNA, the CDR3 is TGTGCCAGCAGCTTAGAAAGGGTCTCGGGGACCCAGTACTTC.

Note on this clonotype: Given a much more abundant clone one base away, this may be a read error. V gene TRBV12-3 or TRBV12-4 combines with J gene TRBJ2-7; D is unresolved. This CDR3 is 13 amino acids long. The CDR3 sequence is CSSSFNGAYEQYF. In nucleotides, the CDR3 is TGTTCCAGCAGTTTCAACGGCGCCTACGAGCAGTACTTC.

CDR3 bases: TGTGCCAGCAGAGATCCCTTCCAGGGTTATGAAAAACTGTTTTTT. It specifies CASRDPFQGYEKLFF. The genes are TRBV6-1 and TRBJ1-4, with D perhaps matching TRBD1 (5 bases). The CDR3 is 15 residues long. Per germline, CDR1 MNHNS and CDR2 SASEGT. V was pared by 6 bases and J by 6 bases, with 17 bases between.

This clonotype was counted between two and nine times. V usage is TRBV29-1 and J usage is TRBJ1-1; the D is unclear. V lost 7 bases and J lost 6, with 21 bases in between. The CDR3 has 14 amino acids. Germline V lookup: CDR1 SQVTM, CDR2 ANQGSEA. The CDR3 region is CSARAGLGRSEAFF. CDR3 sequence (DNA): TGCAGCGCTCGGGCCGGCTTAGGGAGGTCTGAAGCTTTCTTT.

The V call is TRBV6-5, the J call TRBJ1-4; no definite D call. Germline V gives CDR1 MNHEY, CDR2 SVGAGI. The length of the CDR3 is 15 residues. With 3 bases removed from V and 3 bases from J, the gap between germline ends came to 11 bases. The CDR3 spells CASSYGSKSNEKLFF. In nucleotides, the CDR3 is TGTGCCAGCAGTTATGGGTCCAAGTCTAATGAAAAACTGTTTTTT.

J is TRBJ2-2 and V is TRBV6-1, with D tentatively TRBD1 (6 bases). The CDR3 sequence is 16 residues long. Trimming took 6 bases from V and 4 from J, leaving 18 bases between them. From germline, CDR1 is MNHNS and CDR2 SASEGT. The CDR3 region is CASSKSPGVGTGELFF. DNA of the CDR3: TGTGCCAGCAGCAAGTCCCCAGGGGTAGGCACCGGGGAGCTGTTTTTT.

This clonotype appeared a few times. The genes are TRBV7-6 and TRBJ2-1, with TRBD2 matching over 13 bases. V trimming: 1 base; J trimming: 5 bases; junction bases outside the gene matches: 5. The CDR3 has 17 residues. Germline V CDR1 and CDR2: SGHVS, FNYEAQ. CDR3: CASSLGTSGSTNNEQFF. CDR3 nucleotide sequence: TGTGCCAGCAGCTTAGGGACTAGCGGGAGTACAAACAATGAGCAGTTCTTC.

Ten or more counts support this clonotype. The chain links TRBV12-3 or TRBV12-4 to TRBJ1-1; D call uncertain. With 2 bases removed from V and 6 bases from J, the gap between germline ends came to 13 bases. This CDR3 is 14 amino acids long. This chain's CDR3 is CASSLHPSGAEAFF. CDR3 bases: TGTGCCAGCAGTTTACATCCTAGCGGGGCTGAAGCTTTCTTT.